This T cell receptor (beta chain) was sequenced in a study of cytomegalovirus exposure and HLA in healthy donors. General study results and limits: Most subjects had HLA-A and HLA-B alleles reportedly predicted accurately by TCR beta sequences. Most CMV-associated TCR beta chains appeared HLA-restricted in a later analysis.

PCR was performed using 60 Vbeta and 13 Jbeta primers. Generated by immunoSEQ multiplex PCR, the TCRdb table keeps only in-frame clones and is missing some. Among 6,000 to 8,500 clones, 51% were seen once, and the ten largest hold 5.5% to 7%. The germline V gene encodes CDR1 LGHNA and CDR2 YNFKEQ. The CDR3 has 15 amino acids. Between the trimmed V and J ends, which lost 0 bases and 7 bases, there was a span of 12 bases. As to this clone: The antigen is undetermined.

Samples came from healthy bone marrow donors. This TCR was recovered from a man younger than 45 in good health and CMV-seropositive. The rearrangement links TRBV4-2 to TRBJ2-2; possible D gene TRBD1, 5 bases. Sequencing was performed on PBMCs. CDR3 amino acids: CASSQDRGESGELFF. DNA for the CDR3: TGTGCCAGCAGCCAAGATAGGGGTGAAAGCGGGGAGCTGTTTTTT.